The next 20 T cell receptor beta chains were all read from a single sample in a study of CD8 T cells in ankylosing spondylitis. From the 5' RACE reads, TCRdb called clonotypes with MiXCR, one entry per CDR3 protein. The table records 36,000 or so distinct CDR3 sequences, roughly 13% of them present only once. Specimen: synovial fluid, either unsorted or a sorted T cell fraction (not recorded which). These receptors all stem from a male donor with ankylosing spondylitis.

The rearrangement uses TRBV20-1 and TRBJ2-5, with D possibly TRBD2 on 7 matching bases. CDR1 is DFQATT and CDR2 is SNEGSKA in the germline V gene (reference sequence). V lost 4 bases to trimming and J lost 5 bases, with 23 bases between them. The CDR3 runs to 16 residues. The CDR3 region is CSATPRGAGESETQYF. CDR3 sequence (DNA): TGCAGTGCTACCCCCCGGGGGGCGGGAGAATCGGAGACCCAGTACTTC.

This clonotype was observed at least ten times. This sequence joins TRBV6-4 and TRBJ2-3; TRBD1 matches 10 bases. Trimming removed 2 bases from V and 1 base from J; junction bases left unmatched: 0. This CDR3 region has 15 residues. Per germline, CDR1 MRHNA and CDR2 SNTAGT. As DNA, the CDR3 is TGTGCCAGCAGTGACGGGACAGGGGGCACAGATACGCAGTATTTT. This codes for CASSDGTGGTDTQYF.

This clonotype was observed once. The chain couples TRBV4-2 to TRBJ2-7; maybe TRBD2 (5 bases). This CDR3 spans 16 amino acids. The V end was cut by 0 bases, the J end by 5 bases, with 17 bases between. CDR1 and CDR2 from the germline V gene are LGHNA and YNFKEQ. The CDR3 nucleotides read TGTGCCAGCAGCCAAGATTGGGCGAACGCCGGGGACGAGCAGTACTTC. Amino acids: CASSQDWANAGDEQYF.

This chain joins TRBV28 and TRBJ2-5; the D is unclear. The CDR3 contains 15 residues. In germline, CDR1 is MDHEN, CDR2 SYDVKM. V shed 4 bases and J shed 4 bases, with 16 bases lying between them. The CDR3 nucleotides read TGTGCCAGCAGTTCTTGGACGGAGAATGGAGAGACCCAGTACTTC. This codes for CASSSWTENGETQYF.

The gene calls are TRBV7-8 and TRBJ1-3, with D tentatively TRBD1 (5 bases). From germline, CDR1 is SGHVS and CDR2 FQNEAQ. The CDR3 covers 16 residues. Trimming pared 5 bases from V and 2 bases from J, leaving 16 bases between. CDR3 loop: CASSQPTGPAGNTIYF. The CDR3 coding sequence is TGTGCCAGCAGCCAACCGACGGGACCCGCTGGAAACACCATATATTTT. Drawing the rest from reference TRBV7-8 and TRBJ1-3, the complete variable domain is GAGVSQSPRYKVAKRGQDVALRCDPISGHVSLFWYQQALGQGPEFLTYFQNEAQLDKSGLPSDRFFAERPEGSVSTLKIQRTQQEDSAVYLCASSQPTGPAGNTIYFGEGSWLTVV.

This clonotype was seen a handful of times. The V gene is TRBV7-9, the J gene TRBJ1-5, with D unresolved. The CDR3 loop spans 16 amino acids. V was cut by 4 bases and J by 0 bases, with 13 bases left in between. The germline V gene encodes CDR1 SEHNR and CDR2 FQNEAQ (reference sequence). Here the CDR3 reads CASSYNGPYSNQPQHF. CDR3 sequence (DNA): TGTGCCAGCAGCTACAACGGACCTTATAGCAATCAGCCCCAGCATTTT. Variable domain in full (rest from reference TRBV7-9 and TRBJ1-5): DTGVSQNPRHKITKRGQNVTFRCDPISEHNRLYWYRQTLGQGPEFLTYFQNEAQLEKSRLLSDRFSAERPKGSFSTLEIQRTEQGDSAMYLCASSYNGPYSNQPQHFGDGTRLSIL.

The chain employs TRBV20-1 and TRBJ2-1; 9 bases line up with TRBD2. This CDR3 contains 18 residues. J lost 3 bases, V lost 0 bases, and 12 bases had no gene match. Germline V gene lookup returns CDR1 DFQATT and CDR2 SNEGSKA (reference sequence). The CDR3 spells CSAREFLGGAGGYNEQFF. The CDR3 region has the DNA TGCAGTGCTAGAGAATTTTTGGGAGGAGCGGGGGGCTACAATGAGCAGTTCTTC.

This clonotype was seen a handful of times. The chain has TRBV4-3 and TRBJ2-6; perhaps TRBD1 as D (5 bases). Germline V gene data show CDR1 as LGHNA and CDR2 as YSLEER. Trimming cost V 0 bases and J 2 bases, with 8 bases left between them. This CDR3 region has 16 residues. The CDR3 here is CASSQDRTTGANVLTF. The CDR3 DNA sequence: TGCGCCAGCAGCCAAGACAGGACAACTGGGGCCAACGTCCTGACTTTC.

This clonotype occurred many times. This chain connects TRBV6-1 to TRBJ2-7, with D tentatively TRBD2 (6 bases). The CDR3 covers 15 residues. Germline V gene sequence: CDR1 MNHNS, CDR2 SASEGT. V was pared by 0 bases and J by 2 bases, with 11 bases between. The CDR3 region is CASSEAGGGAYEQYF. The CDR3 DNA is TGTGCCAGCAGTGAAGCGGGAGGTGGTGCCTACGAGCAGTACTTC.

This rearrangement joins TRBV6-2 or TRBV6-3 to TRBJ2-2; TRBD2 agrees at 7 bases. This CDR3 region has 15 residues. Germline CDR1 reads MNHEY; CDR2 reads SVGEGT. The V gene end was trimmed by 5 bases and the J gene end by 2 bases; junction bases not matched to a gene: 5. The CDR3 DNA is TGTGCCAGCAGTCCCGGGACTACTAACACCGGGGAGCTGTTTTTT. Translating gives CASSPGTTNTGELFF.

The sample holds many counts of this clonotype. The J gene is TRBJ1-5, the V gene TRBV6-2 or TRBV6-3; D remains unclear. The germline V gene encodes CDR1 MNHEY and CDR2 SVGEGT. This CDR3 has 14 amino acids. The V end was cut by 4 bases, the J end by 5 bases, with 12 bases between. The CDR3 spells CASSFRDKHQPQHF. The CDR3 DNA follows: TGTGCCAGCAGTTTCCGGGATAAACATCAGCCCCAGCATTTT.

The rearrangement links TRBV6-2 or TRBV6-3 to TRBJ2-7; D may match TRBD1 or TRBD2 (6 bases each). Germline loops: CDR1 MNHEY, CDR2 SVGEGT. The length of the CDR3 is 14 residues. The V and J ends lost 0 bases and 2 bases respectively, with 8 bases between them. Here the CDR3 reads CASSYSGGPYEQYF. The CDR3 DNA reads TGTGCCAGCAGTTACTCGGGGGGCCCCTACGAGCAGTACTTC.

This clonotype occurred a few times. The chain couples TRBV10-3 to TRBJ2-3, with 8 positions matching TRBD2. The germline V gene has CDR1 ENHRY and CDR2 SYGVKD. The V gene end was trimmed by 0 bases and the J gene end by 4 bases; junction bases not matched to a gene: 0. This CDR3 is 14 amino acids long. The CDR3 coding sequence is TGTGCCATCAGTGAGTCCGGGAGGGCAGATACGCAGTATTTT. As protein: CAISESGRADTQYF.

The chain has TRBV5-5 and TRBJ2-3, with D maybe TRBD1 (7 bases). Germline V gene lookup returns CDR1 SGHKS and CDR2 YYEKEE (reference sequence). V lost 6 bases, J lost 0 bases, and 17 bases lay in between. The CDR3 runs 16 residues. CDR3 residues: CASTLGAGGSTDTQYF. The CDR3 DNA is TGTGCCAGCACTCTTGGGGCAGGGGGGAGCACAGATACGCAGTATTTT. Full variable domain (outside the CDR3, taken from reference TRBV5-5 and TRBJ2-3): DAGVTQSPTHLIKTRGQQVTLRCSPISGHKSVSWYQQVLGQGPQFIFQYYEKEERGRGNFPDRFSARQFPNYSSELNVNALLLGDSALYLCASTLGAGGSTDTQYFGPGTRLTVL.

This clonotype was seen repeatedly, ten times or more. The V gene is TRBV3-1, the J gene TRBJ2-2; TRBD2 aligns across 11 bases. The CDR3 sequence is 15 residues long. V shed 4 bases and J 3 bases; nucleotides not matched to a gene: 1. Germline CDR1 is LGHDT and CDR2 is YNNKEL (reference sequence). Written as DNA, the CDR3 is TGTGCCAGCAGCCCGACTAGCGGGGACACCGGGGAGCTGTTTTTT. This codes for CASSPTSGDTGELFF.

The chain carries TRBV5-1 and TRBJ1-3, with D perhaps TRBD1 (5 bases). In germline, CDR1 is SGHRS, CDR2 YFSETQ. The germline V and J ends were trimmed by 4 bases and 0 bases, with 20 bases remaining between them. This CDR3 is 18 amino acids long. CDR3 amino acids: CASSHEGPGLISGNTIYF. Written as DNA, the CDR3 is TGCGCCAGCAGCCACGAGGGGCCGGGGCTCATCTCTGGAAACACCATATATTTT. The full variable domain, in which reference TRBV5-1 and TRBJ1-3 provide the parts outside the CDR3, is KAGVTQTPRYLIKTRGQQVTLSCSPISGHRSVSWYQQTPGQGLQFLFEYFSETQRNKGNFPGRFSGRQFSNSRSEMNVSTLELGDSALYLCASSHEGPGLISGNTIYFGEGSWLTVV.

The CDR3 sequence is CSASLSGGNYGYTF. CDR3 bases: TGCAGTGCTAGCCTCTCTGGGGGAAACTATGGCTACACCTTC. The chain joins TRBV20-1 to TRBJ1-2; a possible D gene is TRBD1 (5 bases). CDR1 DFQATT and CDR2 SNEGSKA come from the germline V gene (reference sequence). The CDR3 extends over 14 amino acids. Trimming took off 3 bases at V and 2 bases at J, with 13 bases between the two ends.

This clonotype was seen a few times. V usage is TRBV27 and J usage is TRBJ1-4; unclear D gene. V shed 1 base and J shed 3 bases, with 9 bases lying between them. Per germline, CDR1 MNHEY and CDR2 SMNVEV (reference sequence). CDR3 size: 15 residues. This chain's CDR3 is CASSLLAAPNEKLFF. The CDR3 DNA reads TGTGCCAGCAGTTTATTGGCCGCACCTAATGAAAAACTGTTTTTT.

The sample holds a few counts of this clonotype. CDR3 sequence (DNA): TGTGCCAGCAGGGGACAGGGGTACGAGCAGTACTTC. Protein sequence: CASRGQGYEQYF. The chain couples TRBV14 to TRBJ2-7; 10 bases agree with TRBD1. The CDR3 is 12 amino acids. V lost 6 bases and J lost 4; bases outside the gene matches: 0. Germline CDR1 and CDR2: SGHDN and FVKESK.

The genes are TRBV19 and TRBJ2-3; no definite D call. Germline CDR1 and CDR2: LNHDA and SQIVND (reference sequence). Trimming removed 3 bases from V and 2 bases from J, with 12 bases in between. This CDR3 region has 15 residues. The CDR3: CASSITTDNTDTQYF. The CDR3 DNA reads TGTGCCAGTAGTATCACCACCGACAACACAGATACGCAGTATTTT.